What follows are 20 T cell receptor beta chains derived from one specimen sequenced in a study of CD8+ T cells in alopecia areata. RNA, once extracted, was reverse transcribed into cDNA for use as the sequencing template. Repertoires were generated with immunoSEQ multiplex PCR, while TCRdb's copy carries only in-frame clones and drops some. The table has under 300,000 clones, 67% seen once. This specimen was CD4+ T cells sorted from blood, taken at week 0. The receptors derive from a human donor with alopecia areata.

CDR3 coding DNA: TGTGCCAGCAGTGAGGGAGGTGCAGACTATGGCTACACCTTC. Protein: CASSEGGADYGYTF. The gene calls are TRBV2 and TRBJ1-2; D is unclear. Germline V CDR1 and CDR2: SNHLY, FYNNEI. With 3 bases removed from V and 3 bases from J, the gap between germline ends came to 11 bases. The CDR3 is made up of 14 amino acids.

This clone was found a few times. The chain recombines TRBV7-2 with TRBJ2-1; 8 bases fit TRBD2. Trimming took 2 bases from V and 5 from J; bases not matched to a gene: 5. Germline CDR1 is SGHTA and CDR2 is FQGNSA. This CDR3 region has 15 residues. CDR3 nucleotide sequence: TGTGCCAGCAGCTTACATACTAGCGGCCACAATGAGCAGTTCTTC. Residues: CASSLHTSGHNEQFF.

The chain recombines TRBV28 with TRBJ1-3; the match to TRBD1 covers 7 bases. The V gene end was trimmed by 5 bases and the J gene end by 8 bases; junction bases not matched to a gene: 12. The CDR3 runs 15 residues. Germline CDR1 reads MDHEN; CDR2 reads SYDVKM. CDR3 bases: TGTGCCAGCAGTCCTATTTGGGACAGTAGGGACACCATATATTTT. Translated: CASSPIWDSRDTIYF.

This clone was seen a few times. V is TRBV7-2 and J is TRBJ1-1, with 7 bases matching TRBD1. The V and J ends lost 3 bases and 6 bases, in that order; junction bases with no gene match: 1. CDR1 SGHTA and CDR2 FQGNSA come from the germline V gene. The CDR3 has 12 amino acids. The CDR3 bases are TGTGCCAGCAGCTTCGGACAGGCTGAAGCTTTCTTT. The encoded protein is CASSFGQAEAFF.

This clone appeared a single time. In DNA form, the CDR3 reads TGTGCCAGCAGTGAATTTCAAGAGACCCAGTACTTC. This gives the protein CASSEFQETQYF. The chain employs TRBV6-1 and TRBJ2-5, with D unresolved. This CDR3 is 12 amino acids long. In germline, CDR1 is MNHNS, CDR2 SASEGT. V was pared by 2 bases and J by 2 bases, with 3 bases between.

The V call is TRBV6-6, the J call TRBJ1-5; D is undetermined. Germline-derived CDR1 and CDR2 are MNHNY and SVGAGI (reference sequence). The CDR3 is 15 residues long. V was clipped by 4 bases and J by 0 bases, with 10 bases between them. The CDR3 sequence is CASSSEGISNQPQHF. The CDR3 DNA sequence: TGTGCCAGCAGTTCGGAAGGGATTAGCAATCAGCCCCAGCATTTT.

CDR3 sequence reads: CASSRGVRANYGYTF. DNA of the CDR3: TGTGCCAGCAGCCGAGGGGTCAGAGCTAACTATGGCTACACCTTC. The genes are TRBV14 and TRBJ1-2; D may be TRBD1 (5 bases). Trimming cost V 4 bases and J 0 bases, with 12 bases left between them. Germline CDR1 SGHDN, CDR2 FVKESK. CDR3 length: 15 residues.

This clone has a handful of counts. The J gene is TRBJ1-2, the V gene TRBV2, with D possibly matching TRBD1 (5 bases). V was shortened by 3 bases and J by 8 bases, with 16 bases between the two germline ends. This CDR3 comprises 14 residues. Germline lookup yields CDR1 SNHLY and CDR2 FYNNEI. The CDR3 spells CASSDVRQGLGYTF. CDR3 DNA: TGTGCCAGCAGTGACGTTCGGCAGGGTCTGGGCTACACCTTC.

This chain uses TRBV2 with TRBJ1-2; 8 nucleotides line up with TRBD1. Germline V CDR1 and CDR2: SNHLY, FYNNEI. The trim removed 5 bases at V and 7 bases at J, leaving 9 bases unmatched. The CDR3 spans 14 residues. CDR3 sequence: CASSPDRVVSGYTF. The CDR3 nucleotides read TGTGCCAGCAGTCCGGACAGGGTTGTGAGTGGCTACACCTTC.

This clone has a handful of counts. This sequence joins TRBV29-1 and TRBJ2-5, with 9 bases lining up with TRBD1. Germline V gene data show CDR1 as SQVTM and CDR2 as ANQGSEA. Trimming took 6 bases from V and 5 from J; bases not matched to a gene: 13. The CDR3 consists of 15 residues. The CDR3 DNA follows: TGCAGCGTCCAAAGGGGGACAGGGTTTTATGAGACCCAGTACTTC. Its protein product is CSVQRGTGFYETQYF.

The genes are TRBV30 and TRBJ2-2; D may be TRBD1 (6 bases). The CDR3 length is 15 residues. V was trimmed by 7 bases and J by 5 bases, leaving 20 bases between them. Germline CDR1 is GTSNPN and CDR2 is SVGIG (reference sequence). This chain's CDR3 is CASKGSLRGTGELFF. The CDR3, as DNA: TGTGCCTCCAAGGGGAGCCTGAGGGGGACCGGGGAGCTGTTTTTT.

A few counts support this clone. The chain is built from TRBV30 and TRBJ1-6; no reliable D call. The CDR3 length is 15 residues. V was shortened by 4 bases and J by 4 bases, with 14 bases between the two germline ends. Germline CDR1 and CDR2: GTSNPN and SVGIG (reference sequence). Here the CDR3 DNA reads TGTGCCTGGATACGAGCCGGGAGTTATAATTCACCCCTCCACTTT. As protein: CAWIRAGSYNSPLHF.

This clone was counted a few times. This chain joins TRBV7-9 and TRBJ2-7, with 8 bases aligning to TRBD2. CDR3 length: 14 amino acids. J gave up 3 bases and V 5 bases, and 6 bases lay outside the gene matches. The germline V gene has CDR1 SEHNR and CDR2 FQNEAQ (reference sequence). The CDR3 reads CASSLTGTSYEQYF. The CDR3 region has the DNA TGTGCCAGCAGCCTGACCGGGACTAGCTACGAGCAGTACTTC.

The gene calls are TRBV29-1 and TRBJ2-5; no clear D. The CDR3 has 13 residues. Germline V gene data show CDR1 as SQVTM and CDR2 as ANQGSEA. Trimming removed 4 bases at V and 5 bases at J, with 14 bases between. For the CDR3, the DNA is TGCAGCGTTGGAATTAGTATGGGGGAGACCCAGTACTTC. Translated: CSVGISMGETQYF.

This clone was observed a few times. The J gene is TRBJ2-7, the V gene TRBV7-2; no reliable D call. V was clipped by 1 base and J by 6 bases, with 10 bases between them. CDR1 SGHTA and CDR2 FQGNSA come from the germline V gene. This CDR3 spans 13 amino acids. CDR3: CASSLDWRREQYF. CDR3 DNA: TGTGCCAGCAGCTTAGACTGGCGTCGCGAGCAGTACTTC.

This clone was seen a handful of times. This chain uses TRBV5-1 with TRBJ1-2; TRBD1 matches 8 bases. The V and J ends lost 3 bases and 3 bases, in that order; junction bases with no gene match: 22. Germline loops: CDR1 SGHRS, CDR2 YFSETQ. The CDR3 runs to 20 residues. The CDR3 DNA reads TGCGCCAGCAGCTCGCCCGACCACAGGGGGTCCCGAACTGAGGACTATGGCTACACCTTC. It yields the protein CASSSPDHRGSRTEDYGYTF.

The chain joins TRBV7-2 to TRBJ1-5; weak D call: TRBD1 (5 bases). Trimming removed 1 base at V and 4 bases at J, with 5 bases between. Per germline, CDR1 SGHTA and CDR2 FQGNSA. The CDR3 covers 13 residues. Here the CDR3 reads CASSLGQNQPQHF. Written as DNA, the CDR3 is TGTGCCAGCAGCTTAGGACAGAATCAGCCCCAGCATTTT.

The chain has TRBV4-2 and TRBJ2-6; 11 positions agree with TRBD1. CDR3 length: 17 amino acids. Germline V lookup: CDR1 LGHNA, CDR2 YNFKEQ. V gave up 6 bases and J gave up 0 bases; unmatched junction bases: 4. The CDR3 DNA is TGTGCCAGCAGGCAGGGACAGGGGGACTCTGGGGCCAACGTCCTGACTTTC. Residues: CASRQGQGDSGANVLTF.

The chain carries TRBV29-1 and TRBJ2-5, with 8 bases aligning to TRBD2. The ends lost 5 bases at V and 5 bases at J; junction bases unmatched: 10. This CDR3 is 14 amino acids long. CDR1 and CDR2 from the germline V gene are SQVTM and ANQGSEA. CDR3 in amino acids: CSVFTSGKGETQYF. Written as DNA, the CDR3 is TGCAGCGTTTTTACTAGCGGCAAAGGGGAGACCCAGTACTTC.

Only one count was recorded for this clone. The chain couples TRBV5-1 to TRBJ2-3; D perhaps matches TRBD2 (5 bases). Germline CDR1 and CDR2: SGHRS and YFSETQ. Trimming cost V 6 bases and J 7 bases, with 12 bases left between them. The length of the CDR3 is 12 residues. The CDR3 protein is CASTRPGNTQYF. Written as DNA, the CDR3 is TGCGCCAGCACCAGGCCGGGGAATACGCAGTATTTT.